This entry lists 9 T cell receptor beta chains sequenced from one sample in a study of beta chain features in type 1 diabetes. Reverse transcription of all isolated RNA meant that expressed TCRB transcripts were sequenced. Sequenced by immunoSEQ multiplex PCR; TCRdb stores in-frame clones only, minus some. Here the sample spans roughly 450,000 clones, about 15% being singletons. The sequenced material came from naive CD4+ T cells from blood. The source is a man in his thirties or forties in good health.

This clone was detected a few times. The gene calls are TRBV7-9 and TRBJ1-1, with 8 nucleotides matching TRBD1. The CDR3 covers 15 residues. V gave up 5 bases and J gave up 0 bases; unmatched junction bases: 5. Germline CDR1 is SEHNR and CDR2 is FQNEAQ (reference sequence). CDR3 protein: CASSRTGIMNTEAFF. As DNA, the CDR3 is TGTGCCAGCAGCAGGACAGGGATTATGAACACTGAAGCTTTCTTT.

This chain uses TRBV18 with TRBJ2-5, with no clear D. Germline values: CDR1 KGHSH, CDR2 LQKENI. The CDR3 has 12 amino acids. The V end was cut by 0 bases, the J end by 4 bases, with 3 bases between. Written as DNA, the CDR3 is TGTGCCAGCTCACCACCGACAGAGACCCAGTACTTC. This gives the protein CASSPPTETQYF.

V and J are TRBV19 and TRBJ2-3; the match to TRBD2 covers 12 bases. Germline loops: CDR1 LNHDA, CDR2 SQIVND (reference sequence). The CDR3 sequence is 13 residues long. J gave up 12 bases and V 5 bases, and 6 bases lay outside the gene matches. CDR3 residues: CASSSPGLAGQYF. The CDR3 DNA reads TGTGCCAGTAGTTCACCGGGACTAGCGGGTCAGTATTTT.

V gene TRBV5-1 combines with J gene TRBJ1-1, with D hard to call. Germline CDR1 and CDR2: SGHRS and YFSETQ. The CDR3 consists of 15 residues. V lost 0 bases to trimming and J lost 0 bases, with 9 bases between them. The CDR3 loop is CASSLAEVMNTEAFF. CDR3 sequence (DNA): TGCGCCAGCAGCTTGGCCGAGGTTATGAACACTGAAGCTTTCTTT.

This clone was observed a handful of times. The chain carries TRBV30 and TRBJ1-2; D remains ambiguous. Trimming stripped 1 base from V and 0 bases from J, with 6 bases between. This CDR3 is built from 13 residues. Germline CDR1 is GTSNPN and CDR2 is SVGIG (reference sequence). CDR3 sequence (DNA): TGTGCCTGGAGTGGTCTGACTAACTATGGCTACACCTTC. Translation gives CAWSGLTNYGYTF.

The sample holds a few counts of this clone. V gene TRBV7-2 combines with J gene TRBJ1-2; 7 bases map to TRBD1. CDR1 and CDR2 from the germline V gene are SGHTA and FQGNSA. After removal of 5 bases from V and 7 bases from J, the junction contained 7 bases not matched to a gene. The CDR3 contains 13 residues. CDR3 coding DNA: TGTGCCAGCAGCGACAGGGTTCGCGCTGGCTACACCTTC. As protein: CASSDRVRAGYTF.

The chain links TRBV5-4 to TRBJ2-1; possibly TRBD2 for D (6 bases). V was pared by 3 bases and J by 5 bases, with 15 bases between. Germline V gene data show CDR1 as SGHNT and CDR2 as YYREEE (reference sequence). The CDR3 extends over 15 amino acids. DNA for the CDR3: TGTGCCAGCAGCTCATCGGGACTTCGGAACAATGAGCAGTTCTTC. Residues: CASSSSGLRNNEQFF. The full variable domain, in which reference TRBV5-4 and TRBJ2-1 provide the parts outside the CDR3, is ETGVTQSPTHLIKTRGQQVTLRCSSQSGHNTVSWYQQALGQGPQFIFQYYREEENGRGNFPPRFSGLQFPNYSSELNVNALELDDSALYLCASSSSGLRNNEQFFGPGTRLTVL.

This clone was detected only a few times. The chain has TRBV18 and TRBJ2-1, with 8 positions matching TRBD2. V shed 2 bases, J shed 9 bases, and the junction held 9 bases outside the gene matches. Germline CDR1 and CDR2: KGHSH and LQKENI. The CDR3 loop spans 15 amino acids. The CDR3 loop reads CASSPTSGSGVEQFF. The CDR3 region has the DNA TGTGCCAGCTCACCAACGAGCGGGAGTGGGGTTGAGCAGTTCTTC.

This clone was counted only a few times. J is TRBJ2-3 and V is TRBV4-3; 11 bases match TRBD2. Germline-derived CDR1 and CDR2 are LGHNA and YSLEER. The trim removed 0 bases at V and 5 bases at J, leaving 7 bases unmatched. This CDR3 has 17 amino acids. The CDR3 coding sequence is TGCGCCAGCAGCCAAGAAAATCTAGCGGGAGGATTAGATACGCAGTATTTT. Translated, it gives CASSQENLAGGLDTQYF.